This T cell receptor beta chain was captured in a study of beta chain features in type 1 diabetes. This clone was recorded a few times. Its antigen is still unknown. Sequenced material consisted of expressed TCRB transcripts (all of the isolated RNA was reverse transcribed). Using immunoSEQ multiplex PCR, the repertoire was profiled, and TCRdb retains in-frame clones only, with some absent. This sample has approximately 300,000 clones, with 9.5% to 12% found just once. Study results and limitations: Individuals with type 1 diabetes displayed fewer insertions and more deletions at VDJ junctions.

The sequence was obtained from a woman between 25 and 40 years old in good health. The sequencing input was naive CD4+ T cells from blood.

Here the CDR3 DNA reads TGTGCCAGCAGCTCCCACGGAGCGAACACTGAAGCTTTCTTT. It codes for CASSSHGANTEAFF. The chain couples TRBV7-2 to TRBJ1-1; no clear D. Looked up from germline, CDR1 is SGHTA and CDR2 is FQGNSA. V lost 4 bases to trimming and J lost 1 base, with 10 bases between them. The CDR3 contains 14 residues.